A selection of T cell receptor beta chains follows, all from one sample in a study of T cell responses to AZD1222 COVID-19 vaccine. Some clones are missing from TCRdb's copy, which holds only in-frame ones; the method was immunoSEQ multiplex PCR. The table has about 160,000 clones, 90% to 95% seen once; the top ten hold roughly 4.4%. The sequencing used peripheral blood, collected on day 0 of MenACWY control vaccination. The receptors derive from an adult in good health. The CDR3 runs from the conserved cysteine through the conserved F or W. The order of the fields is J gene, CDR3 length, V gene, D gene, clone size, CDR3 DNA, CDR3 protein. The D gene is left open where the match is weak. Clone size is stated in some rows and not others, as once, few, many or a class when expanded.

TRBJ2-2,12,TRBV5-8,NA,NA,TGTGCCAGCAGCTATTCTCCCGGGGAGCTGTTTTTT,CASSYSPGELFF
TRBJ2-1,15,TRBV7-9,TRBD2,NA,TGTGCCAGCAGCCCTAGCGGGAAAGGTTACAATGAGCAGTTCTTC,CASSPSGKGYNEQFF
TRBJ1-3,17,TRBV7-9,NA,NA,TGTGCCAGCAGCCGATTTAGACTGGATCTCTCTGGAAACACCATATATTTT,CASSRFRLDLSGNTIYF
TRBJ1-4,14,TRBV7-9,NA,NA,TGTGCCAGCAGCTTAGCCGGACGGCGTGAAAAACTGTTTTTT,CASSLAGRREKLFF
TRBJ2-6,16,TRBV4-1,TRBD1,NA,TGCGCCAGCAGCCAGACAGGGGCGCCTGGGGCCAACGTCCTGACTTTC,CASSQTGAPGANVLTF
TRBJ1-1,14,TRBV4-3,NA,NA,TGCGCCAGCAGCCAAGCGACCGGTACCGTCGAAGCTTTCTTT,CASSQATGTVEAFF
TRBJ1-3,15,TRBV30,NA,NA,TGTGCCTGGAGTGTCCTGGTCAGCTCTGGAAACACCATATATTTT,CAWSVLVSSGNTIYF
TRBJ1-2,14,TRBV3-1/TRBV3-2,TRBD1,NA,TGTGCCAGCAGCCCAGGGGGGACACTCTATGGCTACACCTTC,CASSPGGTLYGYTF
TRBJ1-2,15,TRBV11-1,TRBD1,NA,TGTGCCAGCAGCCCCAGGACAGGGGGCGCCTATGGCTACACCTTC,CASSPRTGGAYGYTF
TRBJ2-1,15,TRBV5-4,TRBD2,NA,TGTGCCAGCAGCTTGAGCGGGAGCTCCTACAATGAGCAGTTCTTC,CASSLSGSSYNEQFF
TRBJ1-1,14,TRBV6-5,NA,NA,TGTGCCACCACATCGAACCCAGGGGTGACTGAAGCTTTCTTT,CATTSNPGVTEAFF
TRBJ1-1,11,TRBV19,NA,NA,TGTGCCAGTAGTAGGAACACTGAAGCTTTCTTT,CASSRNTEAFF
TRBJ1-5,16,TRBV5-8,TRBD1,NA,TGTGCCAGCAGCTTACGTGGGACAGAGGGCAATCAGCCCCAGCATTTT,CASSLRGTEGNQPQHF
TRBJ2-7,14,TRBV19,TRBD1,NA,TGTGCCAGTAGTATCCGGGACAGGGACTACGAGCAGTACTTC,CASSIRDRDYEQYF
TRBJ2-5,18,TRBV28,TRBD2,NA,TGTGCCAGCAGCCCTCTCGGGACTAGCGACTCTTGGGGAGAGACCCAGTACTTC,CASSPLGTSDSWGETQYF
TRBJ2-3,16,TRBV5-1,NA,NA,TGCGCCAGCATGGTCGCCGGGACTCCAAACACAGATACGCAGTATTTT,CASMVAGTPNTDTQYF
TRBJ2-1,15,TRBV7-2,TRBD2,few,TGTGCCAGCAGCGGAACTAGCGGAGCCTCCAATGAGCAGTTCTTC,CASSGTSGASNEQFF
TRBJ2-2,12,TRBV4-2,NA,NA,TGTGCCAGCAGCCAACCGACCGGGGAGCTGTTTTTT,CASSQPTGELFF
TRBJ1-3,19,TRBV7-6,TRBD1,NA,TGTGCCAGCAGCTTAGCGGTGGCAGGGGGCATGAGCTCTGGAAACACCATATATTTT,CASSLAVAGGMSSGNTIYF
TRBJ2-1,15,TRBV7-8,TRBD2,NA,TGTGCCAGCAGCCCCGATGCGGGAGGCTACAATGAGCAGTTCTTC,CASSPDAGGYNEQFF
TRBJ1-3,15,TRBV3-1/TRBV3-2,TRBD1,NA,TGTGCCAGCAGCCAAGGGGACAGCGTTACAAACACCATATATTTT,CASSQGDSVTNTIYF
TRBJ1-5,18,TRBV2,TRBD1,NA,TGTGCCAGCAGTGGAGGTCCTGGGGGACAGGGTTACAATCAGCCCCAGCATTTT,CASSGGPGGQGYNQPQHF
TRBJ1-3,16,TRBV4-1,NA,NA,TGCGCCAGCAGCCAAGATCGAGCAGGGGCTGGAAACACCATATATTTT,CASSQDRAGAGNTIYF
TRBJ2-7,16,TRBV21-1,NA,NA,TGTGCCAGCAGAACGGGGGGACTCTCCATCTCCTACGAGCAGTACTTC,CASRTGGLSISYEQYF
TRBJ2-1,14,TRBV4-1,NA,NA,TGCGCCAGCAGCCTCCGACCGCCCTCGGATGAGCAGTTCTTC,CASSLRPPSDEQFF
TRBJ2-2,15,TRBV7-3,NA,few,TGTGCCAGCAGCCCCAATGGCGGTGCAACCGGGGAGCTGTTTTTT,CASSPNGGATGELFF
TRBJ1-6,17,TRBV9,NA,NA,TGTGCCAGCAGCGCCGCCCCCACGGGACTGTATTTTCCACCCCTCCACTTT,CASSAAPTGLYFPPLHF
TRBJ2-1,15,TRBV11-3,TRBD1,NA,TGTGCCAGCAGCCCGACAGGGGGCAGAATCAATGAGCAGTTCTTC,CASSPTGGRINEQFF
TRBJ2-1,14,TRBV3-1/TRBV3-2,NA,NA,TGTGCCAGCAGCCAAGGGAGCTCCTACAATGAGCAGTTCTTC,CASSQGSSYNEQFF
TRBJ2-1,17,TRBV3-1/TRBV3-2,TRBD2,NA,TGTGCCAGCAGCCCTAATAGCGGGAGACCCCCCTACAATGAGCAGTTCTTC,CASSPNSGRPPYNEQFF
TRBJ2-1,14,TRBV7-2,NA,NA,TGTGCCAGCGTCCCCCCAACCGTATACAATGAGCAGTTCTTC,CASVPPTVYNEQFF
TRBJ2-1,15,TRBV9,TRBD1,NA,TGTGCCAGCAGCGCCCCGGGACAGCTCTACAATGAGCAGTTCTTC,CASSAPGQLYNEQFF
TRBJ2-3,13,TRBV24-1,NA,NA,TGTGCCACCAGTGGCACAGGCACAGATACGCAGTATTTT,CATSGTGTDTQYF
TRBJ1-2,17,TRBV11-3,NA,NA,TGTGCCAGCAGCTTTAGTGGACCAGGGGCCGTCGCGAGAGGCTACACCTTC,CASSFSGPGAVARGYTF
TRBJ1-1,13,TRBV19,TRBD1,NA,TGTGCCAGTAGTGCGAACAGGGGAACTGAAGCTTTCTTT,CASSANRGTEAFF
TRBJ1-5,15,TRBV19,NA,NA,TGTGCCAGTAGTATTTGGGTCAGTGCCAATCAGCCCCAGCATTTT,CASSIWVSANQPQHF
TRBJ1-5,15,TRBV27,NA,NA,TGTGCCAGCAGTTTATCCTGGAGGGCTTCGGGGCCCCAGCATTTT,CASSLSWRASGPQHF
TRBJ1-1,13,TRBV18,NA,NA,TGTGCCAGCTCACCCGGCCGGGACACAGGAGTGAATTTT,CASSPGRDTGVNF
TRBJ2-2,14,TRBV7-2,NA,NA,TGTGCCAGCAGCTTTCCGACCAGAACCGGGGAGCTGTTTTTT,CASSFPTRTGELFF
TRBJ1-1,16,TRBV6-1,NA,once,TGTGCCAGCAGTGAAGCGGGGTGGGGAATGAACACTGAAGCTTTCTTT,CASSEAGWGMNTEAFF
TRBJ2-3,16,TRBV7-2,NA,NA,TGTGCCAGCAGCTTAAGGGGAGATGCTAGCACAGATACGCAGTATTTT,CASSLRGDASTDTQYF
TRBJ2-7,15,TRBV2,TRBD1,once,TGTGCCAGCAAAATTAGACAGGGGGATGACTACGAGCAGTACTTC,CASKIRQGDDYEQYF
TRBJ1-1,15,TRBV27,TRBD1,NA,TGTGCCAGCAGTTTCGGGACAGCCCTCTTAACTGAAGCTTTCTTT,CASSFGTALLTEAFF
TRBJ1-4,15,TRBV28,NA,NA,TGTGCCAGCAGGAAGGCCCGGCAGGGAGGAGAAAAACTGTTTTTT,CASRKARQGGEKLFF
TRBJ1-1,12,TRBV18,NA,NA,TGTGCCAGCTCACCACCGAACACTGAAGCTTTCTTT,CASSPPNTEAFF
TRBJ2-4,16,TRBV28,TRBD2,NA,TGTGCCAGCAGTTCCCCGGGGGGGGAAGCCAAAAACATTCAGTACTTC,CASSSPGGEAKNIQYF
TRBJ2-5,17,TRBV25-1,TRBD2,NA,TGTGCCAGCAGTCCTTTTTCCGGGAGGGCTATCCCAGAGACCCAGTACTTC,CASSPFSGRAIPETQYF
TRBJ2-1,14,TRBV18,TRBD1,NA,TGTGCCAGCTCACCGCAGGGGGCGAAAAATGAGCAGTTCTTC,CASSPQGAKNEQFF
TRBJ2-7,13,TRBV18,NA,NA,TGTGCCAGCTCCCGGGATTTGAACTACGAGCAGTACTTC,CASSRDLNYEQYF
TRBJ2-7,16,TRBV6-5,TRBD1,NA,TGTGCCAGCAGTTTCGAACGGACAGGGAAAATCCACGAGCAGTACTTC,CASSFERTGKIHEQYF
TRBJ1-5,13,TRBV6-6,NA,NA,TGTGCCAGCAGGCAGAAAATCAATCAGCCCCAGCATTTT,CASRQKINQPQHF
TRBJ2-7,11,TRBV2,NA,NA,TGTGCCAGCAGTAGGGACTACGAGCAGTACTTC,CASSRDYEQYF
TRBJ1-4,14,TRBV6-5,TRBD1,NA,TGTGCCAGCAGTACCGGGACAGGGACTCGGGAACTGTTTTTT,CASSTGTGTRELFF
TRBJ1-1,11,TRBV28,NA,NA,TGTGCCAGCGCCTTAATCACTGAAGCTTTCTTT,CASALITEAFF